This T cell receptor (beta chain) stems from a study of cytomegalovirus exposure and HLA in healthy donors. Researchers ran the PCR with 60 Vbeta and 13 Jbeta primers. The data were produced by immunoSEQ multiplex PCR, yet TCRdb's version contains in-frame clones alone and is incomplete. Of roughly 250,000 clones in the sample, 70% to 90% were seen once. CDR1 is GTSNPN, CDR2 SVGIG, per germline (reference sequence). V shed 0 bases and J shed 2 bases, with 8 bases lying between them. The CDR3 is 13 amino acids. This sequence joins TRBV30 and TRBJ2-7; maybe TRBD1 (6 bases). The sequence derives from a woman aged 40-49 years in good health and CMV-seropositive. Sequenced: PBMCs. The CDR3 DNA follows: TGTGCCTGGAGTGTAAGGACAGCCTACGAGCAGTACTTC. It translates to CAWSVRTAYEQYF.